This T cell receptor beta chain derives from a study of blood T cell repertoires in COVID-19. Study-level background: Sites across the United States, Italy and Spain contributed samples from acute and convalescent COVID-19. PBMCs, B-cell-depleted T cells, or T cells were the source of the cDNA or gDNA that made up the material.

Seattle enrolled patients during active infection and tracked them longitudinally. The V and J ends lost 1 base and 4 bases, in that order; junction bases with no gene match: 7. Looked up from germline, CDR1 is MNHNS and CDR2 is SASEGT. This CDR3 region has 16 residues. Source study methods: Amplification from reference gene primers served as the basis for estimated nucleated cell counts. The table came from immunoSEQ multiplex PCR; TCRdb's copy has only in-frame clones and leaves some out. D and trimming come from the DNA, and the V and J calls and clone size come from that table. In the table there are under 450,000 clones, 88% of which are singletons.

The chain has TRBV6-1 and TRBJ2-7; TRBD2 matches at 10 bases. Specimen: peripheral blood. This clonotype was sampled from a woman aged 50 to 60 with COVID-19, enrolled during active disease. The CDR3 bases are TGTGCCAGCAGTGAAGGCGGGCTAGCGGGGGTATACGAGCAGTACTTC. Residues: CASSEGGLAGVYEQYF.